The 26 T cell receptor beta chains reported below all come from one sample, sequenced in a study of shared clonotypes between healthy human individuals. Clones were sequenced by immunoSEQ multiplex PCR, and TCRdb holds only the in-frame ones, with some missing. The table shows hundreds of thousands of clones, with 98% occurring only once. Naive CD8 cells, CD45RO-negative and positively selected for CCR7, excluded terminally differentiated effector memory CD45RA+ cells. Sequenced material: naive CD8+ T cells sorted from blood. The source of these receptors is a man aged 25 to 40 in good health.

The chain carries TRBV11-2 and TRBJ2-7; D uncertain. V lost 1 base, J lost 2 bases, and 12 bases lay in between. CDR1 and CDR2 (germline): SGHAT, FQNNGV. The CDR3 length is 15 residues. The CDR3 DNA reads as TGTGCCAGCAGCTTAGTTGGCAATTCAGCCTACGAGCAGTACTTC. It encodes CASSLVGNSAYEQYF.

V and J are TRBV6-5 and TRBJ2-1; unclear D gene. This CDR3 spans 12 amino acids. Looked up from germline, CDR1 is MNHEY and CDR2 is SVGAGI. V lost 11 bases and J 0 bases, leaving 8 bases between the germline ends. The CDR3 DNA sequence: TGTGCCTCCTGGGACTCCTACAATGAGCAGTTCTTC. The encoded protein is CASWDSYNEQFF.

Concerning this clone: A read error may produce the germline difference seen at one junction end. V is TRBV11-2 and J is TRBJ2-3; a weak D match, TRBD2 (5 bases). The CDR3 totals 10 residues. Germline loops: CDR1 SGHAT, CDR2 FQNNGV. The CDR3 nucleotides read TGTGCCAGCAGCCCCCCAGCCGGGAATTTT. Its protein product is CASSPPAGNF.

The V gene is TRBV7-9, the J gene TRBJ2-7, with D maybe TRBD1 (5 bases). Trimming removed 5 bases at V and 2 bases at J, with 13 bases between. Germline CDR1 is SEHNR and CDR2 is FQNEAQ (reference sequence). This CDR3 has 14 residues. CDR3 amino acids: CASSQSGFPYEQYF. CDR3 nucleotide sequence: TGTGCCAGCAGCCAGTCAGGGTTCCCCTACGAGCAGTACTTC. Filled out from reference TRBV7-9 and TRBJ2-7, the complete variable domain reads DTGVSQNPRHKITKRGQNVTFRCDPISEHNRLYWYRQTLGQGPEFLTYFQNEAQLEKSRLLSDRFSAERPKGSFSTLEIQRTEQGDSAMYLCASSQSGFPYEQYFGPGTRLTVT.

The CDR3 bases are TGCAGCGTGATTAGACTAGCGGGAGACGAGCAGTACTTC. It specifies CSVIRLAGDEQYF. The rearrangement joins TRBV29-1 to TRBJ2-7; TRBD2 matches 12 bases. Unmatched junction bases numbered 5, after V lost 6 bases and J lost 5 bases. The CDR3 is 13 residues long. Germline loops: CDR1 SQVTM, CDR2 ANQGSEA.

The chain couples TRBV5-6 to TRBJ2-7; the match to TRBD1 covers 11 bases. With V trimmed by 4 bases and J by 0 bases, 6 bases remained unmatched. CDR1 is SGHDT and CDR2 is YYEEEE in the germline V gene. This CDR3 region has 16 residues. CDR3 in amino acids: CASSPGTGGASYEQYF. In nucleotides, the CDR3 is TGTGCCAGCAGCCCCGGGACAGGGGGTGCCTCCTACGAGCAGTACTTC. Supplemented by reference TRBV5-6 and TRBJ2-7, the full variable domain reads DAGVTQSPTHLIKTRGQQVTLRCSPKSGHDTVSWYQQALGQGPQFIFQYYEEEERQRGNFPDRFSGHQFPNYSSELNVNALLLGDSALYLCASSPGTGGASYEQYFGPGTRLTVT.

J is TRBJ2-5 and V is TRBV9; D is tentatively TRBD1 or TRBD2 (6 bases each). This CDR3 is built from 14 residues. The V gene's germline CDR1 is SGDLS and CDR2 YYNGEE. Trimming removed 10 bases at V and 5 bases at J, with 21 bases between. DNA for the CDR3: TGTGCCGGAGCGGGCTCACAGGGCGACGAGACCCAGTACTTC. Translation: CAGAGSQGDETQYF.

V is TRBV30 and J is TRBJ2-7; no definite D call. The CDR3 contains 13 residues. The V gene's germline CDR1 is GTSNPN and CDR2 SVGIG (reference sequence). V lost 2 bases to trimming and J lost 4 bases, with 12 bases between them. CDR3 coding DNA: TGTGCCTGGAGTTCAAGCTCGGGTTACGAGCAGTACTTC. It translates to CAWSSSSGYEQYF.

This sequence joins TRBV27 and TRBJ2-5; D not resolved. V was shortened by 4 bases and J by 1 base, with 7 bases between the two germline ends. CDR3 length: 13 amino acids. In germline, CDR1 is MNHEY, CDR2 SMNVEV (reference sequence). The CDR3 nucleotides read TGTGCCAGCAGTTCCCTGGGCCAAGAGACCCAGTACTTC. As protein: CASSSLGQETQYF.

The chain uses TRBV6-5 and TRBJ2-7; TRBD2 might be the D (5 bases). Germline V gene lookup returns CDR1 MNHEY and CDR2 SVGAGI. V lost 4 bases, J lost 3 bases, and 7 bases lay in between. The CDR3 consists of 12 residues. This CDR3 reads CASSSSGYEQYF. The CDR3 nucleotides read TGTGCCAGCAGTTCCAGCGGCTACGAGCAGTACTTC.

The chain uses TRBV5-4 and TRBJ1-5; D gene unclear. The germline V and J ends were trimmed by 2 bases and 5 bases, with 5 bases remaining between them. The CDR3 is 12 residues long. Germline V gene data show CDR1 as SGHNT and CDR2 as YYREEE (reference sequence). As DNA, the CDR3 is TGTGCCAGCAGCTTTCAGGATCAGCCCCAGCATTTT. As protein: CASSFQDQPQHF. The variable domain in full, with the rest retrieved from reference TRBV5-4 and TRBJ1-5, is ETGVTQSPTHLIKTRGQQVTLRCSSQSGHNTVSWYQQALGQGPQFIFQYYREEENGRGNFPPRFSGLQFPNYSSELNVNALELDDSALYLCASSFQDQPQHFGDGTRLSIL.

This chain links TRBV7-2 with TRBJ2-7; D call uncertain. Germline V CDR1 and CDR2: SGHTA, FQGNSA. V was clipped by 4 bases and J by 3 bases, with 10 bases between them. The CDR3 runs to 13 residues. The CDR3 nucleotides are TGTGCCAGCAGCTCGTTCTCGGGCTACGAGCAGTACTTC. This sequence encodes CASSSFSGYEQYF.

The chain couples TRBV28 to TRBJ2-7; possible D gene TRBD1, 5 bases. Trimming pared 2 bases from V and 3 bases from J, leaving 17 bases between. The CDR3 has 16 residues. Germline CDR1 is MDHEN and CDR2 is SYDVKM. The CDR3 DNA reads as TGTGCCAGCAGTTTAATTTCGGTCAGGGATAACTACGAGCAGTACTTC. Protein: CASSLISVRDNYEQYF.

The chain joins TRBV19 to TRBJ2-6, with no clear D. V gave up 4 bases and J gave up 0 bases, with 10 bases separating them. This CDR3 spans 16 amino acids. Germline assignment: CDR1 LNHDA and CDR2 SQIVND (reference sequence). DNA for the CDR3: TGTGCCAGTAGTACAGGACGGTCCTCTGGGGCCAACGTCCTGACTTTC. It codes for CASSTGRSSGANVLTF.

The J gene is TRBJ2-3, the V gene TRBV27; D perhaps matches TRBD1 (6 bases). Germline CDR1 MNHEY, CDR2 SMNVEV (reference sequence). Trimming shortened V by 2 bases and J by 5 bases, and 20 bases separated the two germline ends. The CDR3 consists of 17 residues. The chain's CDR3 is CASSLEGPRGLGDTQYF. As DNA, the CDR3 is TGTGCCAGCAGTTTAGAGGGGCCCAGGGGATTAGGAGATACGCAGTATTTT.

V gene TRBV2 combines with J gene TRBJ2-2; 12 nucleotides align to TRBD2. The CDR3 has 18 residues. Germline V gene sequence: CDR1 SNHLY, CDR2 FYNNEI. The junction had 10 bases not matched to a gene; V was cut back by 3 bases and J by 5 bases. This CDR3 reads CASSELAGGPGGTGELFF. CDR3 bases: TGTGCCAGCAGTGAGCTAGCGGGAGGGCCCGGGGGGACCGGGGAGCTGTTTTTT.

The chain uses TRBV7-9 and TRBJ2-1, with 8 bases identical to TRBD1. V shed 1 base, J shed 8 bases, and the junction held 10 bases outside the gene matches. The CDR3 runs to 16 residues. CDR1 and CDR2 from the germline V gene are SEHNR and FQNEAQ (reference sequence). In DNA, the CDR3 is TGTGCCAGCAGCTTAGAGGGGACAGGTACGATCGATGAGCAGTTCTTC. This gives the protein CASSLEGTGTIDEQFF.

The CDR3 sequence: CASSHQSYNEQFF. CDR3 in DNA: TGTGCCAGCAGCCACCAGAGTTACAATGAGCAGTTCTTC. The V and J genes are TRBV6-6 and TRBJ2-1; the D is unclear. Looked up from germline, CDR1 is MNHNY and CDR2 is SVGAGI (reference sequence). The CDR3 loop spans 13 amino acids. Trimming took 6 bases from V and 4 from J, leaving 10 bases between them.

The CDR3 DNA is TGCGCCAGCTCCCCAGGGGGCTCCTACGAGCAGTACTTC. Translated: CASSPGGSYEQYF. The chain joins TRBV4-1 to TRBJ2-7, with 7 bases lining up with TRBD1. Germline V gene lookup returns CDR1 MGHRA and CDR2 YSYEKL. The J segment lost 0 bases and the V segment lost 8 bases, leaving 4 bases of the junction unmatched. This CDR3 is 13 amino acids long.

The V and J genes are TRBV29-1 and TRBJ2-7; D is perhaps TRBD1 (7 bases). This CDR3 comprises 14 residues. Trimming cost V 2 bases and J 3 bases, with 14 bases left between them. CDR1 is SQVTM, CDR2 ANQGSEA, per germline. Written as DNA, the CDR3 is TGCAGCGTTGAAATCCAGGGGGAGGACTACGAGCAGTACTTC. This encodes CSVEIQGEDYEQYF.

This chain links TRBV28 with TRBJ2-3; the match to TRBD1 covers 8 bases. There are 14 residues in the CDR3. The germline CDR1 and CDR2 sequences are MDHEN and SYDVKM. Germline trimming cut 7 bases from V and 3 bases from J; bases unmatched to any gene: 6. The CDR3: CASTRGRGTDTQYF. The CDR3 DNA sequence: TGTGCCAGCACCAGGGGGCGGGGTACAGATACGCAGTATTTT.

The chain recombines TRBV19 with TRBJ1-1; D uncertain. The CDR3 has 17 amino acids. Germline CDR1 and CDR2: LNHDA and SQIVND (reference sequence). The V end lost 7 bases, the J end lost 1 base, and 22 bases lay between the germline ends. DNA for the CDR3: TGTGCCAGTAAATTCGCCATCGGACGGACTGCGAACACTGAAGCTTTCTTT. Encoded protein: CASKFAIGRTANTEAFF.

The chain couples TRBV9 to TRBJ2-5; 13 bases align to TRBD2. Germline loops: CDR1 SGDLS, CDR2 YYNGEE. V lost 0 bases and J lost 5; bases outside the gene matches: 13. There are 19 residues in the CDR3. This CDR3 is CASSVGLAGGERARETQYF. CDR3 bases: TGTGCCAGCAGCGTAGGACTAGCGGGAGGAGAGAGGGCACGGGAGACCCAGTACTTC.

The chain employs TRBV28 and TRBJ1-5; TRBD1 might be the D (5 bases). The CDR3 is 14 amino acids. Between the trimmed V and J ends, which lost 1 base and 6 bases, there was a span of 10 bases. CDR1 is MDHEN, CDR2 SYDVKM, per germline. The CDR3 nucleotides are TGTGCCAGCAGTTTATCCAGGGAAGGTCAGCCCCAGCATTTT. This translates into CASSLSREGQPQHF.

CDR3 DNA: TGTGCCAGCAGTTTGGGAGAGACCCAGTACTTC. Protein sequence: CASSLGETQYF. V and J are TRBV28 and TRBJ2-5; D is unclear. V lost 3 bases to trimming and J lost 4 bases, with 3 bases between them. CDR3 length equals 11 residues. The germline V gene has CDR1 MDHEN and CDR2 SYDVKM.

The rearrangement links TRBV6-5 to TRBJ2-6, with unresolved D. Trimming removed 2 bases at V and 0 bases at J, with 5 bases between. There are 15 residues in the CDR3. Germline-derived CDR1 and CDR2 are MNHEY and SVGAGI. The CDR3 loop is CASSYTISGANVLTF. The CDR3 nucleotides are TGTGCCAGCAGTTACACCATCTCTGGGGCCAACGTCCTGACTTTC.